This TCR beta chain was identified during a study of CD8+ T cells in alopecia areata. For this clone: Other DNA sequences in the same sample also yield this CDR3.

This CDR3 spans 14 amino acids. Germline-derived CDR1 and CDR2 are SQVTM and ANQGSEA. V lost 5 bases and J 0 bases, leaving 12 bases between the germline ends. cDNA reverse transcribed from extracted RNA served as the sequencing template. Measured with immunoSEQ multiplex PCR; TCRdb has only the in-frame clones, and not every one. The sample includes roughly 140,000 clones, 51% of them seen just once. The J gene is TRBJ2-3, the V gene TRBV29-1; possibly TRBD2 for D (5 bases). This sample comprised CD4+ T cells sorted from blood, obtained at week 0. This TCR was sampled from a human donor with alopecia areata. CDR3 protein: CSVRRDLSTDTQYF. CDR3 DNA sequence: TGCAGCGTTCGTCGGGATTTAAGCACAGATACGCAGTATTTT.